The 28 T cell receptor beta chains below were found in one sample sequenced in a study of T cells in Graves' hyperthyroidism and ophthalmopathy. RNA transcripts yielded amplified TCR beta CDR3 regions. Primed by the HTBI set, a first-round RT-PCR was run on the TCR CDR3. TCRdb passed the multiplex PCR reads through MiXCR, listing each CDR3 protein once. Here the sample spans more than 300,000 distinct CDR3 sequences, 11% to 15% being singletons. Sequenced: blood. These receptors originate from a woman in her 30s with Graves' hyperthyroidism.

This clonotype has at least ten counts. The chain recombines TRBV5-1 with TRBJ2-2; D is undetermined. CDR1 is SGHRS and CDR2 is YFSETQ in the germline V gene. Trimming stripped 7 bases from V and 0 bases from J, with 19 bases between. The CDR3 is 17 residues long. In DNA form, the CDR3 reads TGCGCCAGCGGAGTGGCTGTAGGTTGGGCGAACACCGGGGAGCTGTTTTTT. As protein: CASGVAVGWANTGELFF.

This clonotype occurred many times. This chain uses TRBV20-1 with TRBJ2-7; D tentatively reads TRBD1 or TRBD2 (5 bases each). The germline gives CDR1 DFQATT, CDR2 SNEGSKA (reference sequence). This CDR3 contains 17 residues. Trimming left V 5 bases short and J 4 bases short, with 27 bases between. The CDR3 loop reads CSALLDFQGAKVYEQYF. The CDR3 bases are TGCAGTGCTTTGTTGGACTTTCAAGGGGCGAAGGTTTACGAGCAGTACTTC.

The V gene is TRBV6-5, the J gene TRBJ2-3; D is undetermined. With 0 bases removed from V and 2 bases from J, the gap between germline ends came to 3 bases. Per germline, CDR1 MNHEY and CDR2 SVGAGI. The CDR3 totals 13 residues. CDR3 region: CASSYSDTDTQYF. Here the CDR3 DNA reads TGTGCCAGCAGTTACTCGGACACAGATACGCAGTATTTT.

The chain couples TRBV5-1 to TRBJ2-1, with 12 nucleotides matching TRBD2. There are 15 residues in the CDR3. Trimming cost V 3 bases and J 8 bases; bases outside gene matches: 6. Germline-derived CDR1 and CDR2 are SGHRS and YFSETQ. CDR3 DNA sequence: TGCGCCAGCAGCTCAGGACTAGCGGGAAAGGATGAGCAGTTCTTC. Protein: CASSSGLAGKDEQFF.

This clonotype was counted ten times or more. The chain carries TRBV28 and TRBJ2-7; 8 bases line up with TRBD2. The trim removed 10 bases at V and 5 bases at J, leaving 10 bases unmatched. Germline-derived CDR1 and CDR2 are MDHEN and SYDVKM. The CDR3 totals 13 residues. Here the CDR3 DNA reads TGTGCCATTGAGCGGGGAGCGGGAGACGAGCAGTACTTC. It yields the protein CAIERGAGDEQYF.

V gene TRBV9 combines with J gene TRBJ1-6, with 8 bases identical to TRBD1. This CDR3 contains 15 residues. The V gene end was trimmed by 3 bases and the J gene end by 5 bases; junction bases not matched to a gene: 4. The V gene's germline CDR1 is SGDLS and CDR2 YYNGEE. The CDR3 spells CASSAQDRDNSPLHF. CDR3 in DNA: TGTGCCAGCAGCGCACAGGACAGGGATAATTCACCCCTCCACTTT.

This clonotype has a count of ten or more. The V call is TRBV28, the J call TRBJ1-3; no firm D call. Germline CDR1 reads MDHEN; CDR2 reads SYDVKM. The CDR3 totals 15 residues. The V end was cut by 6 bases, the J end by 0 bases, with 12 bases between. CDR3 protein: CASRLGLISGNTIYF. The CDR3 bases are TGTGCCAGCAGGCTAGGACTGATCTCTGGAAACACCATATATTTT.

The V and J genes are TRBV20-1 and TRBJ1-1; a possible D gene is TRBD1 (5 bases). The CDR3 spans 14 residues. The V and J ends lost 1 base and 4 bases respectively, with 13 bases between them. CDR1 is DFQATT, CDR2 SNEGSKA, per germline (reference sequence). CDR3 coding DNA: TGCAGTGCTAGAGCCCGGGACGGGCGCACTGAAGCTTTCTTT. Translated, it gives CSARARDGRTEAFF.

This chain connects TRBV10-3 to TRBJ2-5, with TRBD2 matching over 8 bases. The V gene's germline CDR1 is ENHRY and CDR2 SYGVKD. The CDR3 extends over 15 amino acids. Trimming took 6 bases from V and 4 from J; bases not matched to a gene: 10. The DNA of the CDR3 is TGTGCCATCAGATTGACGGGAGGGCCGGGAGAGACCCAGTACTTC. As protein: CAIRLTGGPGETQYF.

This clonotype is a singleton in its sample. The CDR3 sequence: CASSLSRGSTDTQYF. For the CDR3, the DNA is TGTGCCAGCAGCTTAAGCCGGGGGAGCACAGATACGCAGTATTTT. The chain employs TRBV7-2 and TRBJ2-3; D is perhaps TRBD2 (6 bases). V was trimmed by 2 bases and J by 0 bases, leaving 9 bases between them. Per the germline V gene, CDR1 is SGHTA and CDR2 is FQGNSA. This CDR3 spans 15 amino acids. Full variable domain (missing parts from reference TRBV7-2 and TRBJ2-3): GAGVSQSPSNKVTEKGKDVELRCDPISGHTALYWYRQSLGQGLEFLIYFQGNSAPDKSGLPSDRFSAERTGGSVSTLTIQRTQQEDSAVYLCASSLSRGSTDTQYFGPGTRLTVL.

This clonotype has a count of ten or more. The chain has TRBV7-8 and TRBJ2-7, with TRBD1 matching over 8 bases. V shed 2 bases, J shed 2 bases, and the junction held 2 bases outside the gene matches. The germline gives CDR1 SGHVS, CDR2 FQNEAQ. The length of the CDR3 is 14 residues. CDR3 sequence (DNA): TGTGCCAGCAGCTTATCCAGGGGGCCCTACGAGCAGTACTTC. This codes for CASSLSRGPYEQYF.

This clonotype has more than one count but fewer than ten. The chain carries TRBV19 and TRBJ1-5; no clear D. The V end lost 4 bases, the J end lost 4 bases, and 8 bases lay between the germline ends. The CDR3 totals 13 residues. Germline lookup yields CDR1 LNHDA and CDR2 SQIVND (reference sequence). The CDR3 nucleotides read TGTGCCAGTAGTACACAGATAAATCAGCCCCAGCATTTT. Translated: CASSTQINQPQHF.

This clonotype occurred many times. The chain has TRBV27 and TRBJ2-6; no definite D call. This CDR3 contains 15 residues. CDR1 is MNHEY and CDR2 is SMNVEV in the germline V gene (reference sequence). With 2 bases removed from V and 2 bases from J, the gap between germline ends came to 7 bases. The CDR3 DNA follows: TGTGCCAGCAGTTTACGCGGTCCTGGGGCCAACGTCCTGACTTTC. This codes for CASSLRGPGANVLTF.

Ten or more counts support this clonotype. Here the CDR3 DNA reads TGTGCCAGCAGTTACGTTAGCGGGGGCGCGAACACCGGGGAGCTGTTTTTT. It is translated as CASSYVSGGANTGELFF. The chain combines TRBV6-2 or TRBV6-3 with TRBJ2-2, with TRBD2 identical over 9 bases. This CDR3 has 17 amino acids. Germline trimming cut 2 bases from V and 0 bases from J; bases unmatched to any gene: 4. Germline V gene data show CDR1 as MNHEY and CDR2 as SVGEGT.

V and J are TRBV20-1 and TRBJ2-1; TRBD2 matches at 11 bases. The ends lost 5 bases at V and 9 bases at J; junction bases unmatched: 12. CDR3 length: 15 amino acids. In germline, CDR1 is DFQATT, CDR2 SNEGSKA (reference sequence). CDR3 amino acids: CSAGTSGRTYGEQFF. CDR3 DNA: TGCAGTGCTGGCACTAGCGGGAGAACCTACGGTGAGCAGTTCTTC.

J is TRBJ1-2 and V is TRBV29-1; D gene unclear. The CDR3 has 13 amino acids. The ends were cut back, 3 bases at V and 6 bases at J, with 14 bases in the middle. Germline CDR1 is SQVTM and CDR2 is ANQGSEA. The CDR3 region is CSVDEGSRHGYTF. The CDR3 bases are TGCAGCGTTGACGAGGGCAGCCGCCATGGCTACACCTTC.

This clonotype was recorded a few times. This chain joins TRBV28 and TRBJ2-1; the match to TRBD1 covers 11 bases. This CDR3 is built from 15 residues. Germline V gene data show CDR1 as MDHEN and CDR2 as SYDVKM. V shed 2 bases, J shed 7 bases, and the junction held 4 bases outside the gene matches. Here the CDR3 reads CASSLTGTGGNEQFF. The CDR3 bases are TGTGCCAGCAGTTTAACCGGGACAGGGGGTAATGAGCAGTTCTTC.

This clonotype was counted at least ten times. The rearrangement links TRBV12-3 or TRBV12-4 to TRBJ1-6; unclear D gene. The CDR3 contains 18 residues. V gave up 3 bases and J gave up 0 bases, with 15 bases separating them. CDR3 sequence: CASSFGSSTSSYNSPLHF. CDR3 nucleotides: TGTGCCAGCAGTTTTGGGTCGTCCACAAGCTCCTATAATTCACCCCTCCACTTT.

This clonotype was observed many times. V is TRBV6-5 and J is TRBJ1-2, with a tentative D call TRBD1 (5 bases). The CDR3 is 15 amino acids. V lost 0 bases and J lost 8, with 16 bases in between. Looked up from germline, CDR1 is MNHEY and CDR2 is SVGAGI. Here the CDR3 DNA reads TGTGCCAGCAGTTACTCGACAGCCCCTCCCTCCGGCTACACCTTC. Residues: CASSYSTAPPSGYTF.

In this sample, this clonotype turned up many times. The rearrangement uses TRBV2 and TRBJ2-7; 7 bases are a match to TRBD1. V was clipped by 5 bases and J by 4 bases; unmatched bases: 2. The CDR3 is 12 amino acids. In germline, CDR1 is SNHLY, CDR2 FYNNEI. The CDR3 DNA follows: TGTGCCAGCAGTCCGACAGGGTACGAGCAGTACTTC. It translates to CASSPTGYEQYF.

This clonotype was counted many times. This chain connects TRBV10-2 to TRBJ2-5, with D unresolved. The CDR3 length is 15 residues. CDR1 is WSHSY and CDR2 is SAAADI in the germline V gene. V gave up 4 bases and J gave up 2 bases, with 14 bases separating them. CDR3 DNA sequence: TGCGCCAGCAGTGCAGTTGGATTTAAACAAGAGACCCAGTACTTC. Residues: CASSAVGFKQETQYF.

The genes are TRBV18 and TRBJ1-2; D is ambiguous. V lost 0 bases to trimming and J lost 4 bases, with 9 bases between them. The CDR3 contains 14 residues. The germline V gene has CDR1 KGHSH and CDR2 LQKENI. Here the CDR3 DNA reads TGTGCCAGCTCACCACCTGAGACTCCCTATGGCTACACCTTC. It specifies CASSPPETPYGYTF.

CDR3 nucleotides: TGTGCCAGCAGCACCCCCCTCGGAGCTCAGCAGCCCCAGCATTTT. Translating gives CASSTPLGAQQPQHF. This chain links TRBV6-1 with TRBJ1-5, with unresolved D. V lost 6 bases and J lost 7, with 19 bases in between. The germline gives CDR1 MNHNS, CDR2 SASEGT. The CDR3 spans 15 residues.

The chain uses TRBV7-9 and TRBJ2-2, with 10 bases identical to TRBD1. CDR1 is SEHNR and CDR2 is FQNEAQ in the germline V gene (reference sequence). CDR3 size: 14 residues. The ends lost 3 bases at V and 9 bases at J; junction bases unmatched: 4. DNA of the CDR3: TGTGCCAGCAGCTTGGGACAGGGGTTCCGGGAGCTGTTTTTT. The encoded protein is CASSLGQGFRELFF.

This clonotype showed up many times. This chain connects TRBV20-1 to TRBJ2-7; D uncertain. Germline CDR1 DFQATT, CDR2 SNEGSKA (reference sequence). Trimming took off 6 bases at V and 2 bases at J, with 14 bases between the two ends. The CDR3 has 13 amino acids. CDR3 sequence (DNA): TGCAGTGCCTCCCGTGTCAAGGCCTACGAGCAGTACTTC. Encoded protein: CSASRVKAYEQYF.

This clonotype showed up just a few times. The chain joins TRBV20-1 to TRBJ2-5; tentative D call: TRBD2 (5 bases). Per germline, CDR1 DFQATT and CDR2 SNEGSKA (reference sequence). The ends were cut back, 6 bases at V and 2 bases at J, with 10 bases in the middle. The CDR3 sequence is 12 residues long. The CDR3 DNA follows: TGCAGTGCGCACGGGGTGCAAGAGACCCAGTACTTC. Protein sequence: CSAHGVQETQYF.

The sample holds many counts of this clonotype. V is TRBV28 and J is TRBJ2-1; 11 bases match TRBD2. V lost 7 bases to trimming and J lost 7 bases; unmatched junction nucleotides: 18. The CDR3 consists of 18 residues. From germline, CDR1 is MDHEN and CDR2 SYDVKM. CDR3 loop: CASTLLAGASLSRNEQFF. The CDR3 region has the DNA TGTGCCAGCACCCTACTAGCGGGAGCTTCTCTTAGCAGGAATGAGCAGTTCTTC.

Ten or more counts support this clonotype. The rearrangement uses TRBV6-1 and TRBJ1-6; D not certain. CDR1 MNHNS and CDR2 SASEGT come from the germline V gene. V lost 0 bases and J lost 6, with 6 bases in between. The CDR3 has 14 residues. Written as DNA, the CDR3 is TGTGCCAGCAGTGAAGCGACCGGTAATTCACCCCTCCACTTT. Protein product: CASSEATGNSPLHF.